There are a few counts of the clone carrying this T cell receptor beta chain. The germline gives CDR1 SGHDT, CDR2 YYEEEE. This CDR3 region has 14 residues. V gave up 0 bases and J gave up 0 bases, with 6 bases separating them. The time point denotes: persistent/refractory GD, antithyroid drugs over 5 years with positive TRAb. The authors made the TCR library using RNA they extracted from PBMCs. One endocrinology department in Xi'an, China, was where patients came from. This sample stems from a study of regulatory T cells in long-lasting Graves disease. HTBI primers from iRepertoire and Arm-PCR of CDR3 regions yielded the TCR beta libraries. MiXCR, run by TCRdb on the multiplex PCR reads, gives a single entry per CDR3 protein. The sample includes about 470,000 distinct CDR3 sequences, about 22% of them seen just once.

The sequence came from a female donor with Graves disease. V gene TRBV5-6 combines with J gene TRBJ2-5; no clear D. Here the sequenced sample was peripheral blood mononuclear cells (PBMCs), taken when the disease was refractory, from a patient treated with antithyroid drugs. CDR3 sequence (DNA): TGTGCCAGCAGCTTGGTTTCAAACCAAGAGACCCAGTACTTC. Amino acids: CASSLVSNQETQYF. Full variable domain (outside the CDR3, taken from reference TRBV5-6 and TRBJ2-5): DAGVTQSPTHLIKTRGQQVTLRCSPKSGHDTVSWYQQALGQGPQFIFQYYEEEERQRGNFPDRFSGHQFPNYSSELNVNALLLGDSALYLCASSLVSNQETQYFGPGTRLLVL.